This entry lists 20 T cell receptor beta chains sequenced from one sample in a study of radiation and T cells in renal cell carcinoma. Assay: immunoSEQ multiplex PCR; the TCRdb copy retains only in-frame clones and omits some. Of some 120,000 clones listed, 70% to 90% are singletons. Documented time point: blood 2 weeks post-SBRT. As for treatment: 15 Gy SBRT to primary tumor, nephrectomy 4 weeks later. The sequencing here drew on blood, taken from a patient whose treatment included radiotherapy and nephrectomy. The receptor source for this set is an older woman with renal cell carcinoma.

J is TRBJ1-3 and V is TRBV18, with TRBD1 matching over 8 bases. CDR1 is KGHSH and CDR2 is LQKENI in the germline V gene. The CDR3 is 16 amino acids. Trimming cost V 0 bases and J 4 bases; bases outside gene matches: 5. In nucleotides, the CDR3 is TGTGCCAGCTCACCACCGACTAGACAGGGGGGAAACACCATATATTTT. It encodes CASSPPTRQGGNTIYF. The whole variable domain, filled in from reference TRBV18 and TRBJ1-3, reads NAGVMQNPRHLVRRRGQEARLRCSPMKGHSHVYWYRQLPEEGLKFMVYLQKENIIDESGMPKERFSAEFPKEGPSILRIQQVVRGDSAAYFCASSPPTRQGGNTIYFGEGSWLTVV.

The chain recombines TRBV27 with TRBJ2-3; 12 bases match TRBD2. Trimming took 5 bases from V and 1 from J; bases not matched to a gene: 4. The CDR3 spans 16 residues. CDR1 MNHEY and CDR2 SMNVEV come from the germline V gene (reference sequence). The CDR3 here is CASSRLAGEGTDTQYF. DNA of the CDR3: TGTGCCAGCAGTCGACTAGCGGGGGAGGGCACAGATACGCAGTATTTT.

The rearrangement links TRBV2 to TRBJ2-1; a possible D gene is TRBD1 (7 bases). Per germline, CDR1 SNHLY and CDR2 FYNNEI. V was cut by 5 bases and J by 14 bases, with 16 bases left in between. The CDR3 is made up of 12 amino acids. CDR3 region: CASSTTGEVEFF. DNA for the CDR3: TGTGCCAGCAGTACTACAGGGGAGGTGGAGTTCTTC.

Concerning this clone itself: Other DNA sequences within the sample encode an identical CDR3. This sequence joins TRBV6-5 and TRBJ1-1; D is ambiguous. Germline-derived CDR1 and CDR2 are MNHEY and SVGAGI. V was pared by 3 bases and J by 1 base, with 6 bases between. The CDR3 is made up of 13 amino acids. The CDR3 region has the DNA TGTGCCAGCAGTTATAAACCGAACACTGAAGCTTTCTTT. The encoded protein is CASSYKPNTEAFF.

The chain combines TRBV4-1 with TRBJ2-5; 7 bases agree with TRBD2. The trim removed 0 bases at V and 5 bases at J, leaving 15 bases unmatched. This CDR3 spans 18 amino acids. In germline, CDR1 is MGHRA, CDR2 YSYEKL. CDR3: CASSQDRSGGLPLETQYF. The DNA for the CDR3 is TGCGCCAGCAGCCAAGATCGATCGGGAGGACTGCCGCTGGAGACCCAGTACTTC.

This CDR3 is CASSPGRWETQYF. For the CDR3, the DNA is TGTGCCAGCAGCCCCGGGCGCTGGGAGACCCAGTACTTC. The V and J genes are TRBV11-1 and TRBJ2-5; D not resolved. The CDR3 has 13 amino acids. Germline lookup yields CDR1 SGHAT and CDR2 FQDESV (reference sequence). Deletions cut 5 bases from V and 5 bases from J, with 12 bases between.

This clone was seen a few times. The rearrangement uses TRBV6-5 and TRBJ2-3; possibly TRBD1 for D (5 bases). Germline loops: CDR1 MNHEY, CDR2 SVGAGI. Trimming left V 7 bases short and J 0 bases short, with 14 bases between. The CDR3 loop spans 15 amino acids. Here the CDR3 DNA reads TGTGCCAGCAAGAAAAAGGGGTTTAGCACAGATACGCAGTATTTT. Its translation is CASKKKGFSTDTQYF.

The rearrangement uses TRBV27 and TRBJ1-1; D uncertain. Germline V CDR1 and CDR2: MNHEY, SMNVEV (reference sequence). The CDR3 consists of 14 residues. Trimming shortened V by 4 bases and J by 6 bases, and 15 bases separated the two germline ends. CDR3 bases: TGTGCCAGCAGTTGGATGTCCAGACGGCCTGAAGCTTTCTTT. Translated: CASSWMSRRPEAFF.

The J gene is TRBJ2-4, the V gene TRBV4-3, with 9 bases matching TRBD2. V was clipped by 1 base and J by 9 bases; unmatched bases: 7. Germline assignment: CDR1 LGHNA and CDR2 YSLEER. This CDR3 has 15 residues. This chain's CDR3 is CASSQGGTSRAIQYF. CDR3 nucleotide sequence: TGCGCCAGCAGCCAAGGGGGGACTAGCAGGGCCATTCAGTACTTC.

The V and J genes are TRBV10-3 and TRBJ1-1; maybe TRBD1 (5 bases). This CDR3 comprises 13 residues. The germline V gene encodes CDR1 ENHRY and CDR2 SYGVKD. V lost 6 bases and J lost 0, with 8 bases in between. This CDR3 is CAIRQGLNTEAFF. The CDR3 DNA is TGTGCCATCAGGCAGGGCCTGAACACTGAAGCTTTCTTT.

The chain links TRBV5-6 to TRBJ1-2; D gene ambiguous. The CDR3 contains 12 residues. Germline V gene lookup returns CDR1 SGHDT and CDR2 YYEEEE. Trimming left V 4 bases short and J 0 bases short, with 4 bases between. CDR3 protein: CASSGSNYGYTF. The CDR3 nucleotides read TGTGCCAGCAGCGGGTCTAACTATGGCTACACCTTC.

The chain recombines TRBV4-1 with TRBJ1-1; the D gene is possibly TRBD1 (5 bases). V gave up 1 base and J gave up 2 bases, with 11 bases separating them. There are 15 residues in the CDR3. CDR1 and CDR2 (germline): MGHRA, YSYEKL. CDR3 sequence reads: CASSQGGGYNTEAFF. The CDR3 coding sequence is TGCGCCAGCAGCCAAGGGGGGGGGTATAACACTGAAGCTTTCTTT.

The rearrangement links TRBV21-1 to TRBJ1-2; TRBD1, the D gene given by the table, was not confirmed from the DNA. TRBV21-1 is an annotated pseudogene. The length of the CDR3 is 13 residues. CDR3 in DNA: TGTGCCAGCAACTGGGACAGATGGCCCTCCTACACCTTC. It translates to CASNWDRWPSYTF.

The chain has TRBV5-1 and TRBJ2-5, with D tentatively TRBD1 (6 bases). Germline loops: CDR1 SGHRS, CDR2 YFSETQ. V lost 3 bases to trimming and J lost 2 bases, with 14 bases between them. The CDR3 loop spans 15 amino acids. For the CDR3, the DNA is TGCGCCAGCAGCTCGACAGGTCTCCCTCAAGAGACCCAGTACTTC. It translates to CASSSTGLPQETQYF.

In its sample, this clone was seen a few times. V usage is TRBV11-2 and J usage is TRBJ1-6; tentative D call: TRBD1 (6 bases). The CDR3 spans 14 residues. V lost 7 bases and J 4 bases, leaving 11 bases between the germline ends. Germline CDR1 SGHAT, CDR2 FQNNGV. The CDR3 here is CASTPDRYNSPLHF. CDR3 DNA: TGTGCCAGCACCCCGGACAGATATAATTCACCCCTCCACTTT.

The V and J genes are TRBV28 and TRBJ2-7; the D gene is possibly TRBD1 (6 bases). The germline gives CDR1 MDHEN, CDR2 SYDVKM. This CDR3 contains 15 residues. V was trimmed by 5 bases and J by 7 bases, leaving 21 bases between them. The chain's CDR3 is CASSLTGYPKEEQYF. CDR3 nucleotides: TGTGCCAGCAGTCTGACAGGTTACCCCAAAGAAGAGCAGTACTTC.

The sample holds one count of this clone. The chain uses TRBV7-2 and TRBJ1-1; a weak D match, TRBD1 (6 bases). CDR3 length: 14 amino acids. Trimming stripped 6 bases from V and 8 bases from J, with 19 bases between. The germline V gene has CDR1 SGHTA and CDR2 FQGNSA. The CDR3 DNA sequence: TGTGCCAGCAGTTATAAGGGGGGGAACGTGGAAGCTTTCTTT. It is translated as CASSYKGGNVEAFF.

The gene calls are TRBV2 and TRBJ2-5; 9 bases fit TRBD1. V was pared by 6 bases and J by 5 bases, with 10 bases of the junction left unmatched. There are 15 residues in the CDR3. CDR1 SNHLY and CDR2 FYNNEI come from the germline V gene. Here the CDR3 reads CASRADRGIGETQYF. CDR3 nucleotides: TGTGCCAGCAGAGCGGACAGGGGAATAGGGGAGACCCAGTACTTC.

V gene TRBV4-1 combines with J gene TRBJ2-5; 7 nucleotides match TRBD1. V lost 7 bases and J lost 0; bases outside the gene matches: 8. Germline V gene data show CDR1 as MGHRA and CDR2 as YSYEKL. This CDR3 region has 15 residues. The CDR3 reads CASTTPGQYQETQYF. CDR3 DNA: TGCGCCAGCACAACCCCGGGACAGTACCAAGAGACCCAGTACTTC.

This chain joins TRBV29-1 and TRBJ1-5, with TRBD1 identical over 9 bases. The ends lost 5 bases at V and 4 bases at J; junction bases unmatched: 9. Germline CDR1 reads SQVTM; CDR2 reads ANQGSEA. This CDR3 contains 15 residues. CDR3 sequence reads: CSVSYFGQGNQPQHF. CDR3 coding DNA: TGCAGCGTTAGTTATTTCGGACAGGGGAATCAGCCCCAGCATTTT.